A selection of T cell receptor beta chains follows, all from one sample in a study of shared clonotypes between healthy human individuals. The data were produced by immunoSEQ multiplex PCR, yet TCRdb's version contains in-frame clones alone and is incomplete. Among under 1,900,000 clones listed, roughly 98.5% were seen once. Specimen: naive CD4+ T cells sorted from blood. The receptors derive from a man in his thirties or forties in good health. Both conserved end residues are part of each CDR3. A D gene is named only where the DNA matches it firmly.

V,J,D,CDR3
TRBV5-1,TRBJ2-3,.,CASSLAGRGGSTDTQYF
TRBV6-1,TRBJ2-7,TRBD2,CASSVIAGVRHEQYF
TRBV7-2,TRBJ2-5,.,CASSNTGVETQYF
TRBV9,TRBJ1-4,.,CASSPDRIEKLFF
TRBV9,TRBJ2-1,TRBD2,CASSVAGEGLHNEQFF
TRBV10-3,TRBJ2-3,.,CAIRNRQETQYF
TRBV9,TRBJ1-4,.,CASSVRSAHDREKLFF
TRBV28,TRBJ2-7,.,CASSLPTLYEQYF
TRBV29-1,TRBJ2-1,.,CSQTTTWAHEQFF
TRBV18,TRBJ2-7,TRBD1,CASSPAGTVSYEQYF
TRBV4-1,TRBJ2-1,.,CASSLPRSSYNEQFF
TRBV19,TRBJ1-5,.,CASSIVRDFSINQPQHF
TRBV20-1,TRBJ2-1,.,CSARWSREQFF
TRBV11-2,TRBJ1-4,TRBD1,CASSLGQPNEKLFF
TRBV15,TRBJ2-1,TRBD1,CATSRAQQGSVNNEQFF
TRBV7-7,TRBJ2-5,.,CASSLGSVTQYF
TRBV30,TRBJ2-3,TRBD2,CAWSVLSGGDTQYF
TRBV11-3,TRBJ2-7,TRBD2,CASSLGGSSYEQYF
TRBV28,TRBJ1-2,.,CASSLEPGTQSYGYTF
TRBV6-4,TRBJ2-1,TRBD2,CASSRLAGSGEQFF
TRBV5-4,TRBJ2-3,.,CASSLGTADTQYF
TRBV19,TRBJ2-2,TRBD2,CASRPGLAASGELFF
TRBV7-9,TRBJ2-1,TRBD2,CASSLVLAGGYNEQFF
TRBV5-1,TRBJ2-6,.,CASSFVMSSGANVLTF
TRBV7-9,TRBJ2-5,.,CASSLGTGMRGETQYF
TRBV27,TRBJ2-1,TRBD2,CASSLSIQAGGVNEQFF
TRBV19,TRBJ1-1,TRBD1,CASSLTDRLNPEAFF
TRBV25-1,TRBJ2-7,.,CASSEGLEQYF
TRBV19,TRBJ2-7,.,CASSISRQALYEQYF
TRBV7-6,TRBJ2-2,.,CASSSAGGELFF
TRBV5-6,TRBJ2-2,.,CASSFGNTGELFF
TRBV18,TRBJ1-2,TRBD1,CASSRRTGDYGYTF
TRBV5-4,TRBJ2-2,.,CASSLEVTGELFF
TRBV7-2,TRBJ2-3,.,CASSLVGRGTDTQYF